A selection of T cell receptor beta chains follows, all from one sample in a study of sequential checkpoint blockade in melanoma. This table comes from immunoSEQ multiplex PCR, and its TCRdb copy is limited to in-frame clones, with some not included. The sample lists some 19,000 clones; around 74% were seen once. The material was CD8+ T cells sorted from blood (inferred from file names), obtained from a patient given nivolumab and ipilimumab in sequence. The receptor set was obtained from a human donor with melanoma. Each CDR3 is given with its conserved first and last residue. Fields, in order: V gene, clone size, J gene, D gene, CDR3 protein, CDR3 DNA. A D gene is named only where the DNA matches it firmly. Size is omitted from some rows. Given values are once, few, many or a class for expanded clones.

v_gene: TRBV28; abundance: -; j_gene: TRBJ1-2; d_gene: -; CDR3aa: CATTGTSHYGYTF; CDR3nt: TGTGCCACAACAGGGACCTCCCACTATGGCTACACCTTC
v_gene: TRBV7-6; abundance: -; j_gene: TRBJ1-1; d_gene: -; CDR3aa: CASSLAGTTNTEAFF; CDR3nt: TGTGCCAGCAGCTTGGCCGGGACAACGAACACTGAAGCTTTCTTT
v_gene: TRBV14; abundance: -; j_gene: TRBJ2-1; d_gene: -; CDR3aa: CASSQVIAHEQFF; CDR3nt: TGTGCCAGCAGCCAAGTTATAGCCCATGAGCAGTTCTTC
v_gene: TRBV5-6; abundance: -; j_gene: TRBJ1-3; d_gene: -; CDR3aa: CASSLLSHSGNTIYF; CDR3nt: TGTGCCAGCAGCTTGCTATCCCACTCTGGAAACACCATATATTTT
v_gene: TRBV6-5; abundance: -; j_gene: TRBJ2-3; d_gene: TRBD2; CDR3aa: CASSGLAGGSDTQYF; CDR3nt: TGTGCCAGCAGCGGACTAGCGGGAGGGTCCGATACGCAGTATTTT
v_gene: TRBV5-5; abundance: -; j_gene: TRBJ1-1; d_gene: -; CDR3aa: CASSHSGGRDEAFF; CDR3nt: TGTGCCAGCAGCCATAGCGGGGGGCGGGATGAAGCTTTCTTT
v_gene: TRBV7-9; abundance: -; j_gene: TRBJ1-1; d_gene: -; CDR3aa: CASSPSPGGVANTEAFF; CDR3nt: TGTGCCAGCAGCCCTAGCCCGGGGGGAGTGGCGAACACTGAAGCTTTCTTT
v_gene: TRBV11-2; abundance: once; j_gene: TRBJ1-1; d_gene: -; CDR3aa: CASSPGVGGYTEAFF; CDR3nt: TGTGCCAGCAGCCCGGGAGTGGGGGGATACACTGAAGCTTTCTTT
v_gene: TRBV27; abundance: -; j_gene: TRBJ2-1; d_gene: TRBD2; CDR3aa: CASRPSGSSYNEQFF; CDR3nt: TGTGCCAGCAGACCGAGCGGGAGCTCCTACAATGAGCAGTTCTTC
v_gene: TRBV2; abundance: -; j_gene: TRBJ2-3; d_gene: TRBD2; CDR3aa: CASSKTPGGTDTQYF; CDR3nt: TGTGCCAGCAGTAAGACTCCGGGGGGGACAGATACGCAGTATTTT
v_gene: TRBV27; abundance: -; j_gene: TRBJ2-2; d_gene: TRBD1; CDR3aa: CASTSTGGFPGELFF; CDR3nt: TGTGCCAGCACTTCGACAGGGGGGTTCCCCGGGGAGCTGTTTTTT
v_gene: TRBV30; abundance: -; j_gene: TRBJ2-2; d_gene: TRBD1; CDR3aa: CAWSVPRGQGVGELFF; CDR3nt: TGTGCCTGGAGTGTACCTAGGGGACAGGGTGTCGGGGAGCTGTTTTTT
v_gene: TRBV6-4; abundance: -; j_gene: TRBJ2-1; d_gene: -; CDR3aa: CASSDGPPDNEQFF; CDR3nt: TGTGCCAGCAGTGACGGGCCTCCAGACAATGAGCAGTTCTTC
v_gene: TRBV7-9; abundance: -; j_gene: TRBJ2-5; d_gene: TRBD2; CDR3aa: CASSSAGGTQYF; CDR3nt: TGTGCCAGCAGCTCAGCGGGGGGGACCCAGTACTTC
v_gene: TRBV19; abundance: few; j_gene: TRBJ2-7; d_gene: -; CDR3aa: CATSIRSSYEQYF; CDR3nt: TGTGCCACATCGATCCGGAGCTCCTACGAGCAGTACTTC
v_gene: TRBV5-5; abundance: few; j_gene: TRBJ2-5; d_gene: TRBD1; CDR3aa: CASSNDRGGETQYF; CDR3nt: TGTGCCAGCAGCAACGACAGGGGCGGGGAGACCCAGTACTTC
v_gene: TRBV11-2; abundance: -; j_gene: TRBJ2-2; d_gene: -; CDR3aa: CASSLAGTNTGELFF; CDR3nt: TGTGCCAGCAGCTTAGCGGGGACGAACACCGGGGAGCTGTTTTTT
v_gene: TRBV7-9; abundance: few; j_gene: TRBJ2-7; d_gene: -; CDR3aa: CAVLPIAESSYEQYF; CDR3nt: TGTGCCGTCCTCCCGATAGCGGAGTCGTCCTACGAGCAGTACTTC
v_gene: TRBV6-5; abundance: once; j_gene: TRBJ2-1; d_gene: -; CDR3aa: CASCEESYNEQFF; CDR3nt: TGTGCCAGCTGTGAGGAATCCTACAATGAGCAGTTCTTC
v_gene: TRBV6-4; abundance: -; j_gene: TRBJ1-1; d_gene: -; CDR3aa: CASSDSAEGTEAFF; CDR3nt: TGTGCCAGCAGTGACTCCGCGGAGGGCACTGAAGCTTTCTTT
v_gene: TRBV27; abundance: -; j_gene: TRBJ2-7; d_gene: TRBD2; CDR3aa: CASTVTSGSSYEQYF; CDR3nt: TGTGCCAGCACCGTGACTAGCGGGAGCTCCTACGAGCAGTACTTC
v_gene: TRBV5-1; abundance: -; j_gene: TRBJ1-2; d_gene: -; CDR3aa: CASKNGTFLPYGYTF; CDR3nt: TGCGCCAGCAAAAACGGGACTTTCTTGCCCTATGGCTACACCTTC
v_gene: TRBV30; abundance: once; j_gene: TRBJ2-7; d_gene: TRBD1; CDR3aa: CAWSAWTGEYEQYF; CDR3nt: TGTGCCTGGAGTGCCTGGACAGGGGAATATGAGCAGTACTTC
v_gene: TRBV10-1; abundance: -; j_gene: TRBJ2-2; d_gene: TRBD1; CDR3aa: CASSTETRQGSGELFF; CDR3nt: TGCGCCAGCAGTACTGAAACGAGACAGGGTTCCGGGGAGCTGTTTTTT
v_gene: TRBV6-5; abundance: -; j_gene: TRBJ1-2; d_gene: -; CDR3aa: CASSYSGGYGYTF; CDR3nt: TGTGCCAGCAGTTACTCAGGAGGGTATGGCTACACCTTC